These 21 T cell receptor beta chains came from one sample sequenced in a study of shared T cell receptors in the human thymus. Sequencing was performed with immunoSEQ multiplex PCR; in TCRdb, only in-frame clones are kept and a portion is missing. Of hundreds of thousands of clones detected, approximately 89% appear once; the ten largest clones hold roughly 0.0087%. The sample was also reused in another study, on human thymus T cells.

Material: thymocytes. The receptor set was obtained from a boy younger than two with a congenital heart defect.

The V gene is TRBV27, the J gene TRBJ2-2; 7 bases match TRBD2. J lost 5 bases, V lost 4 bases, and 4 bases had no gene match. Germline V gene sequence: CDR1 MNHEY, CDR2 SMNVEV (reference sequence). The CDR3 covers 14 residues. The DNA for the CDR3 is TGTGCCAGCAGTTCGCCGGGAGGAACCGGGGAGCTGTTTTTT. Its protein product is CASSSPGGTGELFF.

V usage is TRBV7-2 and J usage is TRBJ2-1; D unresolved. The CDR3 is made up of 16 amino acids. Per the germline V gene, CDR1 is SGHTA and CDR2 is FQGNSA. V shed 1 base and J shed 9 bases, with 19 bases lying between them. CDR3 residues: CASSLGRRGSPIEQFF. The CDR3 DNA is TGTGCCAGCAGCTTAGGGCGACGCGGTTCCCCCATTGAGCAGTTCTTC.

J is TRBJ1-1 and V is TRBV12-5, with D perhaps TRBD1 (6 bases). Trimming stripped 1 base from V and 5 bases from J, with 17 bases between. Germline-derived CDR1 and CDR2 are LGHNT and FRNRAP. This CDR3 has 16 amino acids. The CDR3 protein is CASGLGRGGGGTEAFF. The CDR3 region has the DNA TGTGCTAGTGGTTTGGGCCGTGGGGGAGGGGGTACTGAAGCTTTCTTT. Complete variable domain (other parts from reference TRBV12-5 and TRBJ1-1): DARVTQTPRHKVTEMGQEVTMRCQPILGHNTVFWYRQTMMQGLELLAYFRNRAPLDDSGMPKDRFSAEMPDATLATLKIQPSEPRDSAVYFCASGLGRGGGGTEAFFGQGTRLTVV.

The chain joins TRBV11-2 to TRBJ2-7, with 7 nucleotides matching TRBD1. The CDR3 sequence is 14 residues long. Unmatched junction bases numbered 6, after V lost 4 bases and J lost 3 bases. Germline CDR1 SGHAT, CDR2 FQNNGV. CDR3 bases: TGTGCCAGCAGCTCACCAGGGGGAGACTACGAGCAGTACTTC. Encoded protein: CASSSPGGDYEQYF.

The rearrangement uses TRBV4-3 and TRBJ1-1; D possibly corresponds to TRBD1 (5 bases). The CDR3 sequence is 15 residues long. Germline CDR1 LGHNA, CDR2 YSLEER. V was shortened by 3 bases and J by 1 base, with 12 bases between the two germline ends. This CDR3 reads CASSQVDRKNTEAFF. The CDR3 DNA is TGCGCCAGCAGCCAGGTCGACAGAAAGAACACTGAAGCTTTCTTT.

The chain combines TRBV28 with TRBJ1-5; the match to TRBD1 covers 9 bases. The V and J ends lost 6 bases and 6 bases, in that order; junction bases with no gene match: 9. Germline CDR1 is MDHEN and CDR2 is SYDVKM. CDR3 length: 15 amino acids. In DNA, the CDR3 is TGTGCCAGCAGCCAGCCAACAGGGGGCCCTCAGCCCCAGCATTTT. As protein: CASSQPTGGPQPQHF.

This clone was counted a single time. V gene TRBV9 combines with J gene TRBJ2-3; tentatively, D is TRBD2 (6 bases). This CDR3 has 14 residues. V was clipped by 3 bases and J by 2 bases, with 10 bases between them. Germline V gives CDR1 SGDLS, CDR2 YYNGEE. CDR3 sequence (DNA): TGTGCCAGCAGCGCCCTAGCGTTCACAGATACGCAGTATTTT. It codes for CASSALAFTDTQYF.

This rearrangement joins TRBV28 to TRBJ2-7, with 9 bases fitting TRBD1. This CDR3 region has 20 residues. V shed 5 bases and J 0 bases; nucleotides not matched to a gene: 20. Germline V gene lookup returns CDR1 MDHEN and CDR2 SYDVKM. The CDR3 DNA reads as TGTGCCAGCAGTCCAATCGGGACAGGGACCGACGCCTATAGCTCCTACGAGCAGTACTTC. Translation gives CASSPIGTGTDAYSSYEQYF.

This chain links TRBV5-1 with TRBJ1-1, with D uncertain. CDR3 length: 13 amino acids. From germline, CDR1 is SGHRS and CDR2 YFSETQ. V lost 2 bases, J lost 1 base, and 6 bases lay in between. The CDR3 spells CASSFRGNTEAFF. The CDR3 nucleotides are TGCGCCAGCAGCTTCCGAGGGAACACTGAAGCTTTCTTT.

In DNA, the CDR3 is TGTGCCAGCAGCGCCACGAGCTTAGCTGGAAACACCATATATTTT. Translating it yields CASSATSLAGNTIYF. This chain uses TRBV5-6 with TRBJ1-3; no clear D. The CDR3 is made up of 15 amino acids. CDR1 SGHDT and CDR2 YYEEEE come from the germline V gene. The V end was cut by 4 bases, the J end by 2 bases, with 13 bases between.

The V gene is TRBV4-3, the J gene TRBJ2-3, with TRBD2 matching over 7 bases. The germline V gene has CDR1 LGHNA and CDR2 YSLEER. V trimming: 1 base; J trimming: 4 bases; junction bases outside the gene matches: 2. CDR3 length equals 14 residues. This CDR3 is CASSQVLAADTQYF. The CDR3 bases are TGCGCCAGCAGCCAAGTCCTAGCGGCAGATACGCAGTATTTT.

In DNA form, the CDR3 reads TGTGCCAGCAAGAGAGCGGGGTCCTACGAGCAGTACTTC. It specifies CASKRAGSYEQYF. The chain couples TRBV6-1 to TRBJ2-7; TRBD2 matches at 7 bases. There are 13 residues in the CDR3. V was pared by 7 bases and J by 1 base, with 4 bases of the junction left unmatched. CDR1 and CDR2 from the germline V gene are MNHNS and SASEGT.

This clone appeared a few times. The chain is built from TRBV10-3 and TRBJ1-1, with D hard to call. From germline, CDR1 is ENHRY and CDR2 SYGVKD. Trimming removed 6 bases from V and 9 bases from J, with 20 bases in between. This CDR3 spans 14 amino acids. The CDR3 spells CAISPGAAEFQAFF. The CDR3 nucleotides are TGTGCCATCAGCCCCGGAGCAGCCGAGTTTCAAGCTTTCTTT.

The rearrangement uses TRBV6-6 and TRBJ1-2, with TRBD1 identical over 7 bases. Per germline, CDR1 MNHNY and CDR2 SVGAGI (reference sequence). There are 15 residues in the CDR3. V lost 7 bases and J lost 7; bases outside the gene matches: 15. In nucleotides, the CDR3 is TGTGCCAGCACCAACCGACACGGACAGGAGCGTGGCTACACCTTC. This translates into CASTNRHGQERGYTF.

The chain uses TRBV10-3 and TRBJ2-7, with D uncertain. CDR1 and CDR2 from the germline V gene are ENHRY and SYGVKD. CDR3 length equals 12 residues. V lost 10 bases and J lost 0, with 10 bases in between. CDR3 coding DNA: TGTGCCACCCGCCCGAGCTCCTACGAGCAGTACTTC. Protein: CATRPSSYEQYF.

This rearrangement joins TRBV7-6 to TRBJ2-1; 8 bases fit TRBD2. Germline lookup yields CDR1 SGHVS and CDR2 FNYEAQ. This CDR3 contains 19 residues. With 3 bases clipped from V and 0 bases from J, the junction kept 13 bases outside the gene matches. In nucleotides, the CDR3 is TGTGCCAGCAGCTTCACGAGCGACGGGAGGGTAAGCTCCTACAATGAGCAGTTCTTC. As protein: CASSFTSDGRVSSYNEQFF.

This chain links TRBV27 with TRBJ1-4; TRBD1 aligns across 8 bases. Trimming cost V 6 bases and J 4 bases; bases outside gene matches: 10. The CDR3 extends over 16 amino acids. From germline, CDR1 is MNHEY and CDR2 SMNVEV (reference sequence). This chain's CDR3 is CASRRDRPPFNEKLFF. CDR3 nucleotides: TGTGCCAGCAGAAGGGACAGGCCGCCCTTTAATGAAAAACTGTTTTTT.

The gene calls are TRBV5-1 and TRBJ2-2; 9 bases map to TRBD1. V was clipped by 4 bases and J by 4 bases; unmatched bases: 5. Per germline, CDR1 SGHRS and CDR2 YFSETQ. The length of the CDR3 is 15 residues. Here the CDR3 DNA reads TGCGCCAGCAGCGGAGGGACAGGGAGCACCGGGGAGCTGTTTTTT. Encoded protein: CASSGGTGSTGELFF.

The rearrangement uses TRBV9 and TRBJ2-3, with a tentative D call TRBD2 (6 bases). The CDR3 sequence is 17 residues long. Per the germline V gene, CDR1 is SGDLS and CDR2 is YYNGEE. V shed 2 bases and J shed 3 bases, with 19 bases lying between them. CDR3 nucleotides: TGTGCCAGCAGCGTGGGTGGCCGTCTAGCGAATACAGATACGCAGTATTTT. Encoded protein: CASSVGGRLANTDTQYF. Complete variable domain (other parts from reference TRBV9 and TRBJ2-3): DSGVTQTPKHLITATGQRVTLRCSPRSGDLSVYWYQQSLDQGLQFLIQYYNGEERAKGNILERFSAQQFPDLHSELNLSSLELGDSALYFCASSVGGRLANTDTQYFGPGTRLTVL.

The J gene is TRBJ2-7, the V gene TRBV6-1; D is unclear. The CDR3 runs to 12 residues. V gave up 6 bases and J gave up 3 bases, with 9 bases separating them. Germline loops: CDR1 MNHNS, CDR2 SASEGT. CDR3 DNA sequence: TGTGCCAGCAGGGTTGACATCTACGAGCAGTACTTC. Translation gives CASRVDIYEQYF.

The rearrangement links TRBV28 to TRBJ2-7; D gene unclear. Trimming took off 5 bases at V and 2 bases at J, with 10 bases between the two ends. The CDR3 totals 13 residues. The germline V gene has CDR1 MDHEN and CDR2 SYDVKM. The chain's CDR3 is CASSAYGPYEQYF. The CDR3 DNA follows: TGTGCCAGCAGTGCTTATGGGCCCTACGAGCAGTACTTC.